Following are 30 T cell receptor beta chains from one sample sequenced in a study of blood T cell repertoires in COVID-19. The table came from immunoSEQ multiplex PCR; TCRdb's copy has only in-frame clones and leaves some out. The sample has roughly 180,000 clones; around 80% are singletons. Sequencing used peripheral blood. Receptors originate from a woman aged 80 or over with COVID-19, enrolled during active disease.

V is TRBV6-2 or TRBV6-3 and J is TRBJ2-1, with 16 bases fitting TRBD2. The CDR3 totals 16 residues. CDR1 and CDR2 from the germline V gene are MNHEY and SVGEGT. With 6 bases clipped from V and 7 bases from J, the junction kept 6 bases outside the gene matches. CDR3 protein: CASSMGLAGGQNEQFF. DNA for the CDR3: TGTGCCAGCAGCATGGGACTAGCGGGGGGGCAGAATGAGCAGTTCTTC.

This sequence joins TRBV18 and TRBJ1-3; perhaps TRBD1 as D (6 bases). Looked up from germline, CDR1 is KGHSH and CDR2 is LQKENI. The CDR3 has 14 residues. Trimming pared 2 bases from V and 3 bases from J, leaving 8 bases between. The CDR3 spells CASSPSGVGNTIYF. The CDR3 coding sequence is TGTGCCAGCTCACCATCAGGGGTTGGAAACACCATATATTTT.

This chain uses TRBV5-4 with TRBJ1-2; no clear D. This CDR3 region has 13 residues. Looked up from germline, CDR1 is SGHNT and CDR2 is YYREEE (reference sequence). V was clipped by 2 bases and J by 3 bases, with 8 bases between them. The CDR3: CASSFGSDYGYTF. The CDR3 DNA reads TGTGCCAGCAGCTTCGGTAGTGACTATGGCTACACCTTC.

The chain's CDR3 is CASRRLAGGELFF. As DNA, the CDR3 is TGTGCCAGCAGACGACTAGCTGGCGGGGAGCTGTTTTTT. The chain has TRBV27 and TRBJ2-2; the match to TRBD2 covers 7 bases. The CDR3 runs to 13 residues. The junction had 5 bases not matched to a gene; V was cut back by 6 bases and J by 7 bases. Germline CDR1 is MNHEY and CDR2 is SMNVEV (reference sequence).

The chain is built from TRBV11-2 and TRBJ2-1; TRBD2 agrees at 14 bases. This CDR3 comprises 14 residues. From germline, CDR1 is SGHAT and CDR2 FQNNGV. The CDR3 sequence: CATSGGVVNNEQFF. The CDR3, as DNA: TGTGCGACTAGCGGGGGGGTGGTAAACAATGAGCAGTTCTTC.

The gene calls are TRBV19 and TRBJ2-7, with D perhaps matching TRBD2 (6 bases). Germline CDR1 LNHDA, CDR2 SQIVND (reference sequence). The germline V and J ends were trimmed by 5 bases and 7 bases, with 18 bases remaining between them. The CDR3 has 14 residues. CDR3 region: CASSPHSAGREQYF. CDR3 bases: TGTGCCAGTAGTCCACATTCGGCGGGGAGGGAGCAGTACTTC.

The genes are TRBV5-1 and TRBJ2-5; 11 positions agree with TRBD2. Per germline, CDR1 SGHRS and CDR2 YFSETQ. CDR3 length equals 17 residues. With 0 bases clipped from V and 1 base from J, the junction kept 5 bases outside the gene matches. CDR3 bases: TGCGCCAGCAGCTTGGCTAATAGCGGGAGGGCCCAAGAGACCCAGTACTTC. Protein: CASSLANSGRAQETQYF.

This clone was seen more than once but under ten times. The chain couples TRBV10-3 to TRBJ1-2, with a weak D call TRBD1 (5 bases). Germline V lookup: CDR1 ENHRY, CDR2 SYGVKD. The V and J ends lost 5 bases and 6 bases respectively, with 22 bases between them. The CDR3 contains 16 residues. This CDR3 reads CAISKTESQTQNGYTF. The CDR3 DNA sequence: TGTGCCATCAGTAAGACAGAGTCCCAAACTCAGAATGGCTACACCTTC.

The chain joins TRBV4-3 to TRBJ2-5; D gene uncertain. CDR3 size: 14 residues. Germline V gene sequence: CDR1 LGHNA, CDR2 YSLEER. V was pared by 0 bases and J by 1 base, with 6 bases between. CDR3 residues: CASSQEPGQETQYF. The CDR3 DNA follows: TGCGCCAGCAGCCAAGAACCAGGCCAAGAGACCCAGTACTTC.

J is TRBJ2-1 and V is TRBV2, with D possibly matching TRBD2 (5 bases). The V gene's germline CDR1 is SNHLY and CDR2 FYNNEI. The CDR3 length is 17 residues. V was cut by 8 bases and J by 2 bases, with 22 bases left in between. The CDR3 DNA reads as TGTGCCAGCGGCCGATACCATCCGGGGAGTCCCTACAATGAGCAGTTCTTC. The encoded protein is CASGRYHPGSPYNEQFF.

V usage is TRBV6-2 or TRBV6-3 and J usage is TRBJ2-7, with D possibly TRBD2 on 5 matching bases. V lost 4 bases and J lost 2, with 12 bases in between. The germline gives CDR1 MNHEY, CDR2 SVGEGT. The CDR3 consists of 14 residues. CDR3 in amino acids: CASSSFGVPYEQYF. The CDR3 DNA sequence: TGTGCCAGCAGTTCTTTCGGGGTTCCCTACGAGCAGTACTTC.

V and J are TRBV28 and TRBJ1-1; D is unclear. V was clipped by 2 bases and J by 1 base, with 5 bases between them. Germline-derived CDR1 and CDR2 are MDHEN and SYDVKM. The CDR3 runs to 13 residues. CDR3 coding DNA: TGTGCCAGCAGTTTAATCTCGAACACTGAAGCTTTCTTT. It encodes CASSLISNTEAFF.

The J gene is TRBJ2-1, the V gene TRBV2; 8 bases are shared with TRBD1. CDR3 size: 13 residues. Germline CDR1 and CDR2: SNHLY and FYNNEI. The V segment lost 6 bases and the J segment 8 bases; nucleotides outside the gene matches: 6. The CDR3 DNA is TGTGCCAGCAGCGACAGGGGATTCGATGAGCAGTTCTTC. It codes for CASSDRGFDEQFF.

The rearrangement links TRBV15 to TRBJ2-2, with D unresolved. V was trimmed by 1 base and J by 7 bases, leaving 4 bases between them. The CDR3 is 12 residues long. Germline V lookup: CDR1 LNHNV, CDR2 YYDKDF (reference sequence). The CDR3 coding sequence is TGTGCCACCAGCAGAGTAAACGGGGAGCTGTTTTTT. As protein: CATSRVNGELFF.

This chain links TRBV4-3 with TRBJ2-7, with 10 bases aligning to TRBD1. Germline V lookup: CDR1 LGHNA, CDR2 YSLEER. Trimming took 4 bases from V and 2 from J; bases not matched to a gene: 2. This CDR3 has 14 amino acids. This CDR3 reads CASSPGTGAYEQYF. The CDR3 DNA follows: TGCGCCAGCAGCCCCGGGACAGGGGCCTACGAGCAGTACTTC.

The chain couples TRBV14 to TRBJ1-2, with D tentatively TRBD1 (6 bases). Trimming left V 0 bases short and J 1 base short, with 15 bases between. The V gene's germline CDR1 is SGHDN and CDR2 FVKESK. This CDR3 comprises 17 residues. The CDR3 spells CASSQDPRDTFNYGYTF. DNA for the CDR3: TGTGCCAGCAGCCAAGATCCCCGGGACACCTTTAACTATGGCTACACCTTC. Using reference TRBV14 and TRBJ1-2 for the parts outside the CDR3, the full variable domain is EAGVTQFPSHSVIEKGQTVTLRCDPISGHDNLYWYRRVMGKEIKFLLHFVKESKQDESGMPNNRFLAERTGGTYSTLKVQPAELEDSGVYFCASSQDPRDTFNYGYTFGSGTRLTVV.

The gene calls are TRBV6-5 and TRBJ1-5; 10 bases agree with TRBD1. The CDR3 runs to 15 residues. Germline CDR1 reads MNHEY; CDR2 reads SVGAGI. V shed 5 bases and J 6 bases; nucleotides not matched to a gene: 7. CDR3 sequence reads: CASSRQGAQAQPQHF. The CDR3 nucleotides read TGTGCCAGCAGTCGACAGGGGGCGCAGGCTCAGCCCCAGCATTTT.

This chain uses TRBV9 with TRBJ1-3; D is possibly TRBD1 (6 bases). CDR3 length equals 16 residues. Germline loops: CDR1 SGDLS, CDR2 YYNGEE. Trimming pared 0 bases from V and 4 bases from J, leaving 14 bases between. CDR3 nucleotides: TGTGCCAGCAGCGTAGAAGGTCGGGGGGCGGGAAACACCATATATTTT. Protein: CASSVEGRGAGNTIYF.

This clone is a singleton in its sample. The chain uses TRBV6-2 or TRBV6-3 and TRBJ2-5, with D possibly matching TRBD1 (5 bases). V was trimmed by 3 bases and J by 4 bases, leaving 15 bases between them. Germline CDR1 reads MNHEY; CDR2 reads SVGEGT. The CDR3 runs to 15 residues. The CDR3 sequence is CASSYGAGRIETQYF. CDR3 bases: TGTGCCAGCAGTTATGGGGCAGGCAGAATAGAGACCCAGTACTTC.

The chain carries TRBV6-5 and TRBJ2-5; weak D call: TRBD2 (5 bases). Germline V gene sequence: CDR1 MNHEY, CDR2 SVGAGI. The CDR3 is 12 amino acids. With 6 bases removed from V and 13 bases from J, the gap between germline ends came to 18 bases. The CDR3 DNA sequence: TGTGCCAGCAGCCCCGGGATCCCAGTCCGGTACTTC. Protein: CASSPGIPVRYF.

This chain uses TRBV14 with TRBJ2-3; 11 bases agree with TRBD1. The germline V gene encodes CDR1 SGHDN and CDR2 FVKESK. The CDR3 contains 15 residues. V shed 0 bases, J shed 6 bases, and the junction held 2 bases outside the gene matches. For the CDR3, the DNA is TGTGCCAGCAGCCAAGAGAGGGACAGGGGGGATACGCAGTATTTT. Translating gives CASSQERDRGDTQYF.

This clone was seen just once. The chain employs TRBV18 and TRBJ2-3; 8 nucleotides agree with TRBD2. CDR3 length: 14 residues. Trimming at V came to 1 base and at J to 5 bases, leaving 2 bases not matched to a gene. CDR1 and CDR2 from the germline V gene are KGHSH and LQKENI. The chain's CDR3 is CASSPRAGGDTQYF. CDR3 bases: TGTGCCAGCTCACCACGGGCGGGAGGAGATACGCAGTATTTT.

The chain uses TRBV7-2 and TRBJ2-3; 10 bases line up with TRBD1. The junction had 10 bases not matched to a gene; V was cut back by 5 bases and J by 5 bases. CDR3 length: 16 amino acids. Germline CDR1 and CDR2: SGHTA and FQGNSA. This CDR3 is CASSVPGQGWVDTQYF. DNA for the CDR3: TGTGCCAGCAGCGTTCCGGGACAGGGGTGGGTAGATACGCAGTATTTT.

V and J are TRBV15 and TRBJ2-7, with 8 bases that match TRBD2. The CDR3 sequence is 14 residues long. The trim removed 2 bases at V and 5 bases at J, leaving 5 bases unmatched. Germline V gene sequence: CDR1 LNHNV, CDR2 YYDKDF (reference sequence). CDR3 bases: TGTGCCACCAGCAGACGGGGACTAGGGGACGAGCAGTACTTC. This codes for CATSRRGLGDEQYF. Full variable domain (rest looked up from reference TRBV15 and TRBJ2-7): DAMVIQNPRYQVTQFGKPVTLSCSQTLNHNVMYWYQQKSSQAPKLLFHYYDKDFNNEADTPDNFQSRRPNTSFCFLDIRSPGLGDTAMYLCATSRRGLGDEQYFGPGTRLTVT.

This clone was seen once. The J gene is TRBJ2-5, the V gene TRBV2; D possibly corresponds to TRBD1 (5 bases). The ends were cut back, 7 bases at V and 2 bases at J, with 20 bases in the middle. The CDR3 covers 16 residues. Germline V gene sequence: CDR1 SNHLY, CDR2 FYNNEI. CDR3: CASTLQGIVGQETQYF. CDR3 DNA: TGTGCCAGCACCCTGCAGGGCATAGTGGGACAAGAGACCCAGTACTTC.

The chain employs TRBV3-1 (or the pseudogene TRBV3-2) and TRBJ2-1, with a weak D call TRBD2 (6 bases). The CDR3 consists of 13 residues. Germline V lookup: CDR1 LGHDT, CDR2 YNNKEL (reference sequence). V lost 4 bases and J 10 bases, leaving 14 bases between the germline ends. CDR3: CASSPLPGLEQFF. Here the CDR3 DNA reads TGTGCCAGCAGCCCTCTGCCGGGACTCGAGCAGTTCTTC.

This clone has only a few counts. The chain carries TRBV7-6 and TRBJ2-7; 7 positions agree with TRBD2. V was pared by 5 bases and J by 1 base, with 5 bases of the junction left unmatched. There are 14 residues in the CDR3. Germline V lookup: CDR1 SGHVS, CDR2 FNYEAQ. CDR3 loop: CASSPTGGSYEQYF. CDR3 DNA sequence: TGTGCCAGCAGCCCGACGGGGGGTTCCTACGAGCAGTACTTC.

The chain uses TRBV2 and TRBJ1-2; 10 bases agree with TRBD1. This CDR3 contains 15 residues. CDR1 is SNHLY and CDR2 is FYNNEI in the germline V gene. V shed 7 bases, J shed 4 bases, and the junction held 9 bases outside the gene matches. This chain's CDR3 is CASTEGQGGAYGYTF. The CDR3 nucleotides read TGTGCCAGCACCGAAGGACAGGGGGGGGCCTATGGCTACACCTTC.

The chain has TRBV4-1 and TRBJ1-2, with a tentative D call TRBD1 (5 bases). The germline V gene has CDR1 MGHRA and CDR2 YSYEKL. The CDR3 consists of 16 residues. Trimming removed 1 base from V and 4 bases from J, with 16 bases in between. CDR3 protein: CASSQAGRVLSYGYTF. The CDR3, as DNA: TGCGCCAGCAGCCAAGCAGGGAGGGTCCTCTCCTATGGCTACACCTTC.

This chain links TRBV7-9 with TRBJ1-1; 10 positions match TRBD1. The CDR3 is 15 residues long. V lost 1 base to trimming and J lost 1 base; unmatched junction nucleotides: 0. Germline lookup yields CDR1 SEHNR and CDR2 FQNEAQ (reference sequence). CDR3 region: CASSLGDRGNTEAFF. The CDR3 DNA reads as TGTGCCAGCAGCTTAGGGGACAGGGGGAACACTGAAGCTTTCTTT. Using reference TRBV7-9 and TRBJ1-1 for the parts outside the CDR3, the full variable domain is DTGVSQNPRHKITKRGQNVTFRCDPISEHNRLYWYRQTLGQGPEFLTYFQNEAQLEKSRLLSDRFSAERPKGSFSTLEIQRTEQGDSAMYLCASSLGDRGNTEAFFGQGTRLTVV.